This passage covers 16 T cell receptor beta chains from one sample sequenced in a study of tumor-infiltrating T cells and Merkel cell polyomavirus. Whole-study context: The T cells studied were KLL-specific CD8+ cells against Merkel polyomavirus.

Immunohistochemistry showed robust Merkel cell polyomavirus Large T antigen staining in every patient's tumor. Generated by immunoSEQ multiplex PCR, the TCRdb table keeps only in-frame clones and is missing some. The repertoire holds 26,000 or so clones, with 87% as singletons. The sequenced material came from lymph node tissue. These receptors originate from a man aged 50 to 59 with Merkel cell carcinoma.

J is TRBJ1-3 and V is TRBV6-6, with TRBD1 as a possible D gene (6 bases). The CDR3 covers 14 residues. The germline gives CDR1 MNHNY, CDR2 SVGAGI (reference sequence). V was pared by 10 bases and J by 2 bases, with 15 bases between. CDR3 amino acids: CATGVSGPGNTIYF. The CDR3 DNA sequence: TGTGCCACAGGGGTGTCAGGGCCTGGAAACACCATATATTTT.

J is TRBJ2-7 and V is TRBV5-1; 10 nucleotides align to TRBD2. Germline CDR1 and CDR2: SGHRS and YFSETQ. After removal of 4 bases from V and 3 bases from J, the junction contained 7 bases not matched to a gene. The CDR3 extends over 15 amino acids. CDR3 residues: CASSPQAGGHYEQYF. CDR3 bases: TGCGCCAGCAGCCCTCAAGCGGGGGGGCACTACGAGCAGTACTTC. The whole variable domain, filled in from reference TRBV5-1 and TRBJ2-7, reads KAGVTQTPRYLIKTRGQQVTLSCSPISGHRSVSWYQQTPGQGLQFLFEYFSETQRNKGNFPGRFSGRQFSNSRSEMNVSTLELGDSALYLCASSPQAGGHYEQYFGPGTRLTVT.

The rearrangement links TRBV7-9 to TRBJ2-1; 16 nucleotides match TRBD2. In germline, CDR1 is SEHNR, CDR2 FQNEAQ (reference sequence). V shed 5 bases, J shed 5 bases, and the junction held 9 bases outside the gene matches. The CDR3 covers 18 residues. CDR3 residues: CASSTGGLAGGSHNEQFF. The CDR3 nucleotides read TGTGCCAGCAGCACCGGGGGACTAGCGGGGGGGTCCCACAATGAGCAGTTCTTC.

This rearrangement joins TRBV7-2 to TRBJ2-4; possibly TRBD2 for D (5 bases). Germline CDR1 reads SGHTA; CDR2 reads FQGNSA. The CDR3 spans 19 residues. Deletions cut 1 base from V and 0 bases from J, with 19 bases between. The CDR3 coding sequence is TGTGCCAGCAGCTTAGTATCGAGGATCGAGCGGTTAGCCAAAAACATTCAGTACTTC. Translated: CASSLVSRIERLAKNIQYF.

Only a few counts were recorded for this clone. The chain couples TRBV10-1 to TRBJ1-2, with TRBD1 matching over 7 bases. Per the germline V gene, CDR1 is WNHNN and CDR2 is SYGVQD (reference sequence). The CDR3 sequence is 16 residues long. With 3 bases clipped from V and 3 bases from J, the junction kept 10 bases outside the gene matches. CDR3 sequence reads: CASSDGSSGTDYGYTF. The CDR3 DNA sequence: TGCGCCAGCAGTGACGGATCCTCCGGGACAGACTATGGCTACACCTTC.

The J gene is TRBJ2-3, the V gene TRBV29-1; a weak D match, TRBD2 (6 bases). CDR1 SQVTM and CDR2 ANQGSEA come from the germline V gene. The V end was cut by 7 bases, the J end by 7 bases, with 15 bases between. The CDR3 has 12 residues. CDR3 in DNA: TGCAGCGGTCAGACTAGTCCCAATACGCAGTATTTT. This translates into CSGQTSPNTQYF.

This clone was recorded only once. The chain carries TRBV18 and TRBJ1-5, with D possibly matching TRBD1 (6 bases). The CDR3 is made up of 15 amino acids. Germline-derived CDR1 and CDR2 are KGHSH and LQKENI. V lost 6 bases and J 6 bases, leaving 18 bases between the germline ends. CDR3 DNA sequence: TGTGCCAGCTCGCGGAATGATCAGGGGTTTCAGCCCCAGCATTTT. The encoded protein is CASSRNDQGFQPQHF.

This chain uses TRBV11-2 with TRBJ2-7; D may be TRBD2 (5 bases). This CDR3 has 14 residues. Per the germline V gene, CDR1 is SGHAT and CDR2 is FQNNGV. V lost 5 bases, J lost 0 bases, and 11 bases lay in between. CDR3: CASSPKGSSYEQYF. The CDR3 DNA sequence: TGTGCCAGCAGCCCAAAAGGGAGCTCCTACGAGCAGTACTTC.

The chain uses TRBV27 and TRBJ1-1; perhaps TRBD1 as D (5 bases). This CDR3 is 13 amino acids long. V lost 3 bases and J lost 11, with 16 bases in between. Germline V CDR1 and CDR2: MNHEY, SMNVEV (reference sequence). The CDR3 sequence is CASSFAPGGWAFF. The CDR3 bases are TGTGCCAGCAGTTTCGCTCCGGGGGGGTGGGCTTTCTTT.

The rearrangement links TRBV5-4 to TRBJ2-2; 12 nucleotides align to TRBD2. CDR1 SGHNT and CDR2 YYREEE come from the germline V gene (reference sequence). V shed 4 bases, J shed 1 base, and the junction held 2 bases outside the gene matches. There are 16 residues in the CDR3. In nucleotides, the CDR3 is TGTGCCAGCAGCCCGGGACTAGCGGGGAACACCGGGGAGCTGTTTTTT. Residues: CASSPGLAGNTGELFF.

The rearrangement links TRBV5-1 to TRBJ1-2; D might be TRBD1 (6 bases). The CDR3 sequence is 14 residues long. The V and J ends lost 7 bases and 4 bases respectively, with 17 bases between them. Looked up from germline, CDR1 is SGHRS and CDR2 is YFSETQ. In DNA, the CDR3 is TGCGCCAGCTTCGACCTAGGCAGGGGCTATGGCTACACCTTC. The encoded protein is CASFDLGRGYGYTF.

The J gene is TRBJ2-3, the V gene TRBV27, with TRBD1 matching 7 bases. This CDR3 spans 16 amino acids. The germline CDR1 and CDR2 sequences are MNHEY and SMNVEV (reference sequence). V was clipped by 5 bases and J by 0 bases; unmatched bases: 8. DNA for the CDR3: TGTGCCAGCAGTCCCCAGAGACAGGGTAGCACAGATACGCAGTATTTT. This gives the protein CASSPQRQGSTDTQYF.

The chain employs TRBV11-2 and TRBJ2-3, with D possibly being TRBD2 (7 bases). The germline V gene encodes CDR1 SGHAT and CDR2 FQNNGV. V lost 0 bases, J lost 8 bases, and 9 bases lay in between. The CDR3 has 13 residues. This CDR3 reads CASSLEGGRTQYF. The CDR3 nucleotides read TGTGCCAGCAGCTTAGAGGGGGGGCGTACGCAGTATTTT.

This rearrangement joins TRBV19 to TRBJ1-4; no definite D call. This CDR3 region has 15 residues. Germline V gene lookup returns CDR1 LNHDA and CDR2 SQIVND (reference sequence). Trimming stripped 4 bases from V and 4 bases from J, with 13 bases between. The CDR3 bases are TGTGCCAGTAGTACCCAGCGGAGCCTTAATGAAAAACTGTTTTTT. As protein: CASSTQRSLNEKLFF.

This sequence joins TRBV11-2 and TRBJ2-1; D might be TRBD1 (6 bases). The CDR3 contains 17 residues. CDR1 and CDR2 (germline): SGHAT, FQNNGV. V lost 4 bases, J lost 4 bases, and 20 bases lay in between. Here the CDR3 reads CASSSLSRDTGYNEQFF. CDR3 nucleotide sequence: TGTGCCAGCAGCTCCTTATCCCGGGACACAGGATACAATGAGCAGTTCTTC.

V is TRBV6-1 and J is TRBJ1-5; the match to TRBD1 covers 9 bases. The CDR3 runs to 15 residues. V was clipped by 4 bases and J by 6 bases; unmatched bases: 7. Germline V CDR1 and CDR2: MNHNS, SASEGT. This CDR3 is CASSGTGTGPQPQHF. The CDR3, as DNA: TGTGCCAGCAGTGGAACCGGGACAGGGCCTCAGCCCCAGCATTTT.